Described below is a single TCR beta chain sequence and its context. The data derive from a study of blood T cell repertoires in COVID-19. Study at large: Samples representing acute and convalescent COVID-19 were sourced from the United States, Italy and Spain. Sources were T cells, B-cell-depleted T cells, or PBMCs; the material itself was cDNA or gDNA.

Original handling: Estimation of nucleated cell counts relied on the amplification of reference gene primers. Profiling relied on immunoSEQ multiplex PCR, and the TCRdb table lists in-frame clones only, not all of them. For V, J and clone size, that table is used; D and trimming come from the DNA. The sample has about 77,000 clones; less than 85% are singletons. In germline, CDR1 is LGHNA, CDR2 YNFKEQ. V lost 1 base and J lost 5, with 15 bases in between. CDR3 length: 16 amino acids. This TCR was sampled from a woman aged 70-85 years with acute or convalescent COVID-19. This chain uses TRBV4-2 with TRBJ1-5; D might be TRBD1 (5 bases). The sequenced sample was peripheral blood. CDR3 protein: CASSQVGGEVYQPQHF. For the CDR3, the DNA is TGTGCCAGCAGCCAAGTGGGAGGGGAAGTCTATCAGCCCCAGCATTTT.